Listed below are T cell receptor beta chains from one sample, sequenced in a study of blood T cell repertoires in COVID-19. Assay used: immunoSEQ multiplex PCR; TCRdb lists only in-frame clones, some missing. The repertoire holds about 150,000 clones, about four fifths seen once, with more than 8.5% in the top ten. Sequencing was done on a sample of PBMCs or T cells enriched from blood (not recorded which). These receptors all come from a man over 45 who had recovered from COVID-19. The CDR3 runs from the conserved cysteine through the conserved F or W. A D gene is named only where the DNA matches it firmly. Some rows mark clone size as missing; the rest say once, few, many or name a class of expanded clone.

>TRBV20-1|TRBJ2-1|.|TRBD2
CSASVLAGVNNEQFF
TGCAGTGCTAGTGTTCTAGCGGGGGTTAACAATGAGCAGTTCTTC
>TRBV19|TRBJ2-3|.|TRBD2
CASSVLSPGLAGGPDTQYF
TGTGCCAGTAGTGTCCTCTCTCCGGGACTAGCGGGGGGGCCAGATACGCAGTATTTT
>TRBV28|TRBJ2-6|few|.
CASSLGGAGANVLTF
TGTGCCAGCAGTTTAGGCGGGGCTGGGGCCAACGTCCTGACTTTC
>TRBV24-1|TRBJ2-2|.|TRBD1
CATSSHSGTGNTGELFF
TGTGCCACCAGTAGCCATTCCGGGACAGGAAACACCGGGGAGCTGTTTTTT
>TRBV9|TRBJ2-5|.|TRBD1
CASSVAGTARETQYF
TGTGCCAGCAGCGTAGCTGGGACAGCTCGAGAGACCCAGTACTTC
>TRBV5-1|TRBJ2-2|.|TRBD2
CASSSRTSGGTGELFF
TGCGCCAGCAGCTCCCGGACTAGCGGGGGCACCGGGGAGCTGTTTTTT
>TRBV7-9|TRBJ2-7|.|.
CASSTRTVPDEQYF
TGTGCCAGCAGCACGCGGACAGTTCCCGACGAGCAGTACTTC
>TRBV11-2|TRBJ2-5|.|.
CASSSGTRLQETQYF
TGTGCCAGCAGCTCCGGGACACGCCTTCAAGAGACCCAGTACTTC
>TRBV25-1|TRBJ2-2|.|.
CASSDSRGSGELFF
TGTGCCAGCAGTGATTCCCGGGGTAGCGGGGAGCTGTTTTTT
>TRBV6-5|TRBJ1-6|few|TRBD1
CASSPGQENSPLHF
TGTGCCAGCAGTCCAGGACAGGAGAATTCACCCCTCCACTTT
>TRBV7-2|TRBJ1-1|.|.
CASSFGRGAFF
TGTGCCAGCAGTTTTGGTAGGGGAGCTTTCTTT
>TRBV5-6|TRBJ1-3|.|TRBD1
CASSRPGAGGLSGNTIYF
TGTGCCAGCAGCCGCCCGGGGGCAGGGGGCCTCTCTGGAAACACCATATATTTT
>TRBV12-3/TRBV12-4|TRBJ1-2|.|.
CASSLGYGYTF
TGTGCCAGCAGCCTCGGCTATGGCTACACCTTC
>TRBV18|TRBJ1-6|.|.
CASSPDRVNNSPLHF
TGTGCCAGCTCACCGGACAGAGTTAATAATTCACCCCTCCACTTT
>TRBV6-5|TRBJ1-1|once|TRBD1
CASSSGTGTEAFF
TGTGCCAGCAGCTCCGGGACAGGGACTGAAGCTTTCTTT
>TRBV9|TRBJ1-3|.|.
CASSVEGQTSGNTIYF
TGTGCCAGCAGCGTTGAGGGACAAACCTCTGGAAACACCATATATTTT
>TRBV9|TRBJ1-2|.|.
CASSVAGSGGYTF
TGTGCCAGCAGCGTAGCAGGGTCCGGAGGCTACACCTTC
>TRBV13|TRBJ2-7|.|TRBD1
CASQAGTGVHEQYF
TGTGCCAGCCAAGCCGGGACAGGGGTTCACGAGCAGTACTTC
>TRBV24-1|TRBJ1-5|.|TRBD1
CATSDGQGNNQPQHF
TGTGCCACCAGTGACGGACAGGGTAACAATCAGCCCCAGCATTTT
>TRBV9|TRBJ1-1|once|.
CASSPTGTPEAFF
TGTGCCAGCAGCCCTACAGGGACCCCTGAAGCTTTCTTT
>TRBV10-3|TRBJ2-7|once|TRBD1
CATRTGTVGEQYF
TGTGCCACCCGGACAGGGACGGTGGGGGAGCAGTACTTC
>TRBV7-2|TRBJ1-5|.|.
CASSLDLGEQPQHF
TGTGCCAGCAGTCTAGATTTAGGGGAACAGCCCCAGCATTTT
>TRBV5-4|TRBJ2-5|.|TRBD2
CASSRTGAAGVGRETQYF
TGTGCCAGCAGCCGCACCGGGGCCGCGGGGGTCGGTCGAGAGACCCAGTACTTC
>TRBV6-5|TRBJ2-7|.|TRBD1
CASSLGQGQGSYEQYF
TGTGCCAGCAGTTTAGGACAGGGCCAGGGCTCCTACGAGCAGTACTTC
>TRBV11-2|TRBJ1-4|.|TRBD1
CASSPGQGDEKLFF
TGTGCCAGCAGTCCCGGACAGGGGGATGAAAAACTGTTTTTT
>TRBV5-4|TRBJ2-1|.|TRBD2
CASRTTSGGAAEQFF
TGTGCCAGCAGGACGACTAGCGGGGGGGCCGCTGAGCAGTTCTTC
>TRBV5-1|TRBJ1-1|.|.
CASSRTGIVETEAFF
TGCGCCAGCAGCCGCACAGGGATCGTGGAAACTGAAGCTTTCTTT
>TRBV6-2/TRBV6-3|TRBJ1-5|.|.
CASSYSLQGQPQHF
TGTGCCAGCAGTTACTCACTACAGGGTCAGCCCCAGCATTTT
>TRBV19|TRBJ1-2|.|TRBD1
CASSWVRGTSYGYTF
TGTGCCAGTAGTTGGGTCAGGGGGACTAGCTATGGCTACACCTTC
>TRBV19|TRBJ2-2|.|.
CASSIDWDWDAGELFF
TGTGCCAGTAGTATAGATTGGGACTGGGACGCCGGGGAGCTGTTTTTT
>TRBV5-1|TRBJ2-5|.|.
CASSLPGRETQYF
TGCGCCAGCAGCTTGCCAGGGAGGGAGACCCAGTACTTC
>TRBV18|TRBJ1-1|.|.
CASSPEAGTEAFF
TGTGCCAGCTCACCCGAGGCTGGCACTGAAGCTTTCTTT
>TRBV27|TRBJ2-1|.|.
CASSLETGIEQFF
TGTGCCAGCAGTTTGGAGACAGGTATAGAGCAGTTCTTC
>TRBV29-1|TRBJ1-1|few|TRBD1
CSAVRRRGQGLPNTEAFF
TGCAGCGCGGTGCGCCGACGGGGACAGGGATTGCCGAACACTGAAGCTTTCTTT
>TRBV5-1|TRBJ2-5|few|TRBD2
CASRGLAGGQETQYF
TGCGCCAGCAGGGGACTAGCGGGGGGCCAAGAGACCCAGTACTTC
>TRBV19|TRBJ1-6|.|TRBD1
CASSRDSLSNSPLHF
TGTGCCAGTAGTCGGGACAGCCTAAGCAATTCACCCCTCCACTTT
>TRBV5-1|TRBJ2-3|.|.
CASGLGGRSDTQYF
TGCGCCAGCGGCCTGGGGGGGCGGTCAGATACGCAGTATTTT
>TRBV6-2/TRBV6-3|TRBJ1-5|once|.
CASSYLGGGFSNQPQHF
TGTGCCAGCAGTTACTTGGGCGGGGGTTTCAGCAATCAGCCCCAGCATTTT
>TRBV21-1|TRBJ1-2|.|.
CASSKSDRVKGYTF
TGTGCCAGCAGCAAATCCGACAGGGTGAAGGGCTACACCTTC
>TRBV6-1|TRBJ1-6|once|.
CASSDLQRYNSPLHF
TGTGCCAGCAGTGATTTGCAGCGCTATAATTCACCCCTCCACTTT
>TRBV7-9|TRBJ2-1|.|.
CASSQSPRPSYNEQFF
TGTGCCAGCAGCCAATCACCCAGGCCCTCCTACAATGAGCAGTTCTTC
>TRBV10-3|TRBJ2-5|.|TRBD1
CAISESTGGWETQYF
TGTGCCATCAGTGAGTCCACAGGGGGCTGGGAGACCCAGTACTTC
>TRBV29-1|TRBJ2-3|.|.
CSVGRLVADTQYF
TGCAGCGTTGGGAGACTAGTGGCGGATACGCAGTATTTT
>TRBV7-3|TRBJ2-1|.|.
CASSKSGTSYNEQFF
TGTGCCAGCAGCAAAAGCGGGACATCCTACAATGAGCAGTTCTTC
>TRBV3-1/TRBV3-2|TRBJ1-1|.|TRBD1
CASSQDTGGDTEAFF
TGTGCCAGCAGCCAAGATACAGGGGGCGACACTGAAGCTTTCTTT
>TRBV10-1|TRBJ2-7|.|TRBD2
CASSESGLAGGPRDEQYF
TGCGCCAGCAGTGAGTCAGGGCTAGCGGGGGGCCCTAGAGACGAGCAGTACTTC
>TRBV28|TRBJ1-4|.|.
CASSGDVGRANEKLFF
TGTGCCAGCAGTGGGGACGTGGGGAGGGCTAATGAAAAACTGTTTTTT
>TRBV7-8|TRBJ1-1|.|.
CASSLDEWNTEAFF
TGTGCCAGCAGCTTAGACGAGTGGAACACTGAAGCTTTCTTT
>TRBV4-3|TRBJ1-6|.|TRBD1
CASSQTRQGAQNSPLHF
TGCGCCAGCAGCCAAACCCGACAGGGGGCGCAAAATTCACCCCTCCACTTT
>TRBV18|TRBJ2-5|.|TRBD1
CASSPLGTGAQETQYF
TGTGCCAGCTCACCACTCGGGACAGGGGCGCAAGAGACCCAGTACTTC
>TRBV6-6|TRBJ1-3|.|TRBD1
CASSLLQGATGNTIYF
TGTGCCAGCAGTTTACTACAGGGGGCGACTGGAAACACCATATATTTT
>TRBV6-4|TRBJ1-6|.|.
CASSDGRYNSPLHF
TGTGCCAGCAGTGACGGCCGTTATAATTCACCCCTCCACTTT
>TRBV19|TRBJ2-1|once|TRBD1
CASSIGRTGSPNEQFF
TGTGCCAGTAGTATAGGCAGGACAGGGAGTCCCAATGAGCAGTTCTTC
>TRBV7-2|TRBJ2-3|.|TRBD2
CASSPWGSGGAADTQYF
TGTGCCAGCAGCCCTTGGGGTAGCGGGGGGGCCGCCGATACGCAGTATTTT
>TRBV6-5|TRBJ1-6|.|TRBD1
CASSYDRAYNSPLHF
TGTGCCAGCAGTTACGACAGGGCCTATAATTCACCCCTCCACTTT
>TRBV27|TRBJ2-3|.|.
CASSPTAWSTDTQYF
TGTGCCAGCAGTCCCACCGCGTGGAGCACAGATACGCAGTATTTT